The present TCR beta chain was sequenced within a study of blood T cell repertoires in COVID-19. About the study: Both acute and convalescent COVID-19 samples were obtained from the United States, Italy and Spain. Nucleic acid was either cDNA or gDNA, and it came from T cells, B-cell-depleted T cells, or PBMCs.

This clone showed up just once. The protocol was immunoSEQ multiplex PCR, while the TCRdb copy is restricted to in-frame clones and leaves out a portion. The sample shows tens of thousands of clones, around 82% of them seen only once. Germline V CDR1 and CDR2: SGHRS, YFSETQ. This CDR3 spans 16 amino acids. Trimming at V came to 4 bases and at J to 0 bases, leaving 6 bases not matched to a gene. The chain joins TRBV5-1 to TRBJ2-1; TRBD2 aligns across 8 bases. Sequenced material: peripheral blood. This TCR derives from a man at least 80 years old with acute or convalescent COVID-19. The CDR3 spells CASSLSGTSSYNEQFF. In DNA, the CDR3 is TGCGCCAGCAGCCTATCCGGGACTAGCTCCTACAATGAGCAGTTCTTC.